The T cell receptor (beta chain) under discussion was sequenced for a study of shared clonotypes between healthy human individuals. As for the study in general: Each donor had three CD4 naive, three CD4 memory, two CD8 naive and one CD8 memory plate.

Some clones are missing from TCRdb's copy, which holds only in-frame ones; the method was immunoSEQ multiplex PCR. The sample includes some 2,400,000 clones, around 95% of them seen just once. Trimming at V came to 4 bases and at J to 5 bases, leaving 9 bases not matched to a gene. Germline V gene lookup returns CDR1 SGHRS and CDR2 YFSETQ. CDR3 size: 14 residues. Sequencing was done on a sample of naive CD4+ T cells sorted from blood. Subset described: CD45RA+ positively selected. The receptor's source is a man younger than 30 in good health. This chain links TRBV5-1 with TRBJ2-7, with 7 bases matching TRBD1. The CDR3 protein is CASSDRQGADEQYF. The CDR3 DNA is TGCGCCAGCAGCGATCGACAGGGAGCGGACGAGCAGTACTTC.